The 4 T cell receptor beta chains presented below share a single source sample, sequenced in a study of blood T cell repertoires in COVID-19. Measured with immunoSEQ multiplex PCR; TCRdb has only the in-frame clones, and not every one. This sample yields some 150,000 clones, of which roughly 88% are seen a single time; around 15% belongs to the top ten. The material sequenced was PBMCs or T cells enriched from blood (not recorded which). The receptors come from a man aged 50-60 years who had recovered from COVID-19.

This rearrangement joins TRBV19 to TRBJ1-2; a weak D match, TRBD1 (6 bases). Trimming pared 4 bases from V and 1 base from J, leaving 7 bases between. CDR3 size: 13 residues. Per germline, CDR1 LNHDA and CDR2 SQIVND (reference sequence). CDR3 residues: CASSRDNNYGYTF. The CDR3 DNA reads TGTGCCAGTAGTAGGGACAATAACTATGGCTACACCTTC.

The chain uses TRBV6-6 and TRBJ2-7; 15 bases agree with TRBD2. The CDR3 is 15 amino acids. Germline loops: CDR1 MNHNY, CDR2 SVGAGI (reference sequence). Unmatched junction bases numbered 1, after V lost 2 bases and J lost 5 bases. The CDR3 nucleotides are TGTGCCAGCAGTTACGGGACTAGCGGGGGGAACGAGCAGTACTTC. Residues: CASSYGTSGGNEQYF.

The gene calls are TRBV7-3 and TRBJ1-1; 7 bases are a match to TRBD1. The germline V gene has CDR1 SGHTA and CDR2 FQGTGA. Germline trimming cut 6 bases from V and 8 bases from J; bases unmatched to any gene: 15. The CDR3 is made up of 15 amino acids. CDR3 DNA: TGTGCCAGCAGGCCCCCGGGACAGACCCATGAGGAAGCTTTCTTT. Translation gives CASRPPGQTHEEAFF. The full variable domain, in which reference TRBV7-3 and TRBJ1-1 provide the parts outside the CDR3, is GAGVSQTPSNKVTEKGKYVELRCDPISGHTALYWYRQSLGQGPEFLIYFQGTGAADDSGLPNDRFFAVRPEGSVSTLKIQRTERGDSAVYLCASRPPGQTHEEAFFGQGTRLTVV.

A few counts support this clone. The J gene is TRBJ2-3, the V gene TRBV7-2; tentatively, D is TRBD2 (7 bases). CDR3 length: 15 residues. V lost 5 bases and J 4 bases, leaving 16 bases between the germline ends. Germline V lookup: CDR1 SGHTA, CDR2 FQGNSA. CDR3 region: CASSGRGAVADTQYF. As DNA, the CDR3 is TGTGCCAGCAGCGGTCGGGGGGCCGTGGCAGATACGCAGTATTTT.